This is a list of T cell receptor beta chains from one sample in a study of T cells in Graves' hyperthyroidism and ophthalmopathy. One entry per CDR3 protein results from TCRdb running MiXCR on the multiplex PCR reads. The sample holds about 610,000 distinct CDR3 sequences; roughly 15% are singletons and the top ten take roughly 4.5%. Input material: blood. The receptors originated from a woman aged 35 to 49 with Graves' ophthalmopathy. The CDR3 runs from the conserved cysteine through the conserved F or W. A D gene is named only where the DNA matches it firmly. Some rows mark clone size as missing; the rest say once, few, many or name a class of expanded clone.

TRBV14,NA,NA,TRBJ1-1,CARTVETEAFF,TGTGCCAGGACCGTAGAGACTGAAGCTTTCTTT
TRBV5-1,many,NA,TRBJ2-6,CASSQGSSGANVLTF,TGCGCCAGCAGCCAAGGAAGCTCTGGGGCCAACGTCCTGACTTTC
TRBV28,many,NA,TRBJ1-1,CASSFNLNTEAFF,TGTGCCAGCAGTTTCAACCTGAACACTGAAGCTTTCTTT
TRBV12-3/TRBV12-4,many,TRBD1,TRBJ2-5,CASRAGTGQQETQYF,TGTGCCAGCAGGGCCGGGACAGGGCAACAAGAGACCCAGTACTTC
TRBV30,many,NA,TRBJ2-7,CAWSGGGEDEQYF,TGTGCCTGGAGCGGTGGGGGAGAAGACGAGCAGTACTTC
TRBV12-3/TRBV12-4,many,TRBD1,TRBJ2-5,CASSFWDRGAETQYF,TGTGCCAGCAGTTTCTGGGACAGGGGCGCGGAGACCCAGTACTTC
TRBV6-5,many,NA,TRBJ2-5,CASTSPGRETQYF,TGTGCCAGCACTTCCCCAGGGCGAGAGACCCAGTACTTC
TRBV7-3,many,NA,TRBJ2-2,CASSSIVGTGELFF,TGTGCCAGCAGCTCGATAGTAGGAACCGGGGAGCTGTTTTTT
TRBV19,NA,TRBD1,TRBJ1-1,CASSTLLGQGDTEAFF,TGTGCCAGTAGTACCTTACTGGGACAGGGGGACACTGAAGCTTTCTTT
TRBV7-3,many,NA,TRBJ2-7,CASSPQQEDSYEQYF,TGTGCCAGCAGCCCCCAGCAAGAGGACAGCTACGAGCAGTACTTC
TRBV20-1,few,TRBD2,TRBJ2-7,CSARDHEGSGNEYEQYF,TGCAGTGCTAGAGATCATGAGGGAAGCGGGAACGAATACGAGCAGTACTTC
TRBV19,NA,NA,TRBJ2-7,CASSHRAGNNEQYF,TGTGCCAGTTCCCACCGGGCGGGAAACAACGAGCAGTACTTC
TRBV11-3,many,NA,TRBJ2-7,CASRPQAGYEQYF,TGTGCCAGCAGACCCCAGGCGGGGTACGAGCAGTACTTC
TRBV19,many,TRBD2,TRBJ2-1,CASSIDLASGSYNEQFF,TGTGCCAGTAGTATAGATCTGGCTAGCGGGAGTTACAATGAGCAGTTCTTC
TRBV20-1,many,NA,TRBJ1-5,CSARPGSQEQPQHF,TGCAGTGCTAGACCTGGGTCGCAGGAGCAGCCCCAGCATTTT
TRBV7-9,many,TRBD1,TRBJ2-7,CASRQGAEDEQYF,TGTGCCAGCAGGCAGGGGGCAGAGGACGAGCAGTACTTC
TRBV18,few,NA,TRBJ2-5,CASQPLSGNQETQYF,TGTGCCAGCCAACCTTTGTCAGGAAACCAAGAGACCCAGTACTTC
TRBV6-5,many,NA,TRBJ1-1,CASSPRPPDRAFF,TGTGCCAGCAGTCCTCGACCGCCGGACCGGGCTTTCTTT
TRBV10-3,NA,NA,TRBJ2-7,CASRQESYEQYF,TGTGCCTCCCGACAGGAATCCTACGAGCAGTACTTC
TRBV24-1,many,TRBD1,TRBJ1-2,CATSNTGTDNGYTF,TGTGCCACCAGTAACACCGGGACAGATAATGGCTACACCTTC
TRBV5-1,NA,TRBD1,TRBJ2-5,CASSPRGDSRAETQYF,TGCGCCAGCAGTCCCCGAGGGGACAGTCGAGCGGAGACCCAGTACTTC
TRBV28,many,NA,TRBJ2-7,CASSSLTNTYEQYF,TGTGCCAGCAGTTCCCTGACTAACACCTACGAGCAGTACTTC
TRBV6-4,many,NA,TRBJ1-1,CASREGLNTEAFF,TGTGCCAGCAGGGAGGGATTGAACACTGAAGCTTTCTTT
TRBV27,many,NA,TRBJ2-4,CVSSHATGSRNIQYF,TGTGTCAGCAGTCACGCCACAGGGTCGAGAAACATTCAGTACTTC
TRBV7-2,few,NA,TRBJ2-7,CANSLAALEQYF,TGTGCCAACAGCTTAGCGGCCTTGGAGCAGTACTTC
TRBV6-2/TRBV6-3,many,NA,TRBJ2-7,CASSSQGFPYEQYF,TGTGCCAGCAGCTCACAGGGTTTTCCCTACGAGCAGTACTTC
TRBV29-1,NA,NA,TRBJ2-3,CSVTDGTDTQYF,TGCAGCGTTACGGACGGCACAGATACGCAGTATTTT
TRBV20-1,NA,NA,TRBJ2-7,CSARPVTGLYSYEQYF,TGCAGTGCTAGGCCGGTGACAGGACTTTACTCCTACGAGCAGTACTTC
TRBV2,many,NA,TRBJ1-1,CASSGLLSGTEAFF,TGTGCCAGCAGTGGGCTGTTGTCGGGCACTGAAGCTTTCTTT
TRBV18,few,NA,TRBJ2-5,CASSSAGQETQYF,TGTGCCAGCTCATCGGCGGGACAAGAGACCCAGTACTTC
TRBV12-3/TRBV12-4,many,NA,TRBJ1-2,CASSFDGPNYGYTF,TGTGCCAGCAGTTTCGACGGACCTAACTATGGCTACACCTTC
TRBV12-3/TRBV12-4,many,NA,TRBJ2-2,CASSWVTANTGELFF,TGTGCCAGCAGTTGGGTGACAGCGAACACCGGGGAGCTGTTTTTT
TRBV27,many,NA,TRBJ1-5,CASSPLMPEYDQPQHF,TGTGCCAGCAGCCCCCTCATGCCGGAATACGATCAGCCCCAGCATTTT
TRBV27,many,TRBD2,TRBJ2-6,CASRVAGAGANVLTF,TGTGCCAGCAGGGTGGCGGGAGCCGGGGCCAACGTCCTGACTTTC
TRBV10-3,many,TRBD1,TRBJ1-1,CAIKGAGGPTEAFF,TGTGCCATAAAGGGAGCAGGGGGTCCCACTGAAGCTTTCTTT
TRBV29-1,NA,NA,TRBJ1-1,CSVGAVNTEAFF,TGCAGCGTTGGAGCGGTGAACACTGAAGCTTTCTTT
TRBV29-1,NA,NA,TRBJ1-1,CSVEGVGAGGTEAFF,TGCAGCGTGGAGGGCGTCGGGGCCGGGGGCACTGAAGCTTTCTTT
TRBV12-3/TRBV12-4,many,NA,TRBJ2-5,CASSLFGETQYF,TGTGCCAGCAGTTTATTTGGAGAGACCCAGTACTTC
TRBV6-1,many,TRBD1,TRBJ1-1,CTSRQKTGSNTEAFF,TGTACCAGCAGGCAGAAGACAGGGTCGAACACTGAAGCTTTCTTT
TRBV6-5,many,NA,TRBJ2-7,CASSYSMVAEIYEQYF,TGTGCCAGCAGTTACTCGATGGTAGCGGAGATCTACGAGCAGTACTTC
TRBV7-8,many,NA,TRBJ1-1,CASSLGYTEVFF,TGTGCCAGCAGCTTAGGGTACACTGAAGTTTTCTTT